Listed below are T cell receptor beta chains from one sample, sequenced in a study of shared clonotypes between healthy human individuals. Sequencing used immunoSEQ multiplex PCR; TCRdb keeps in-frame clones, though not all of them. The sample holds some 320,000 clones; around 86% are singletons and the top ten take 15% to 20%. Sample: memory CD8+ T cells sorted from blood. The receptor source for this set is a man aged 18 to 29 in good health. Both conserved end residues are part of each CDR3. Each record gives: V gene, J gene, CDR3 protein.

V gene: TRBV4-3
J gene: TRBJ2-2
CDR3 protein: CASSQALGASGRLNTGELFF

V gene: TRBV30
J gene: TRBJ2-3
CDR3 protein: CAWSGGQGNYDTQYF

V gene: TRBV30
J gene: TRBJ2-1
CDR3 protein: CAWSVSYGEQFF

V gene: TRBV19
J gene: TRBJ1-5
CDR3 protein: CASSITGTGGWGNQPQHF

V gene: TRBV11-3
J gene: TRBJ1-5
CDR3 protein: CASSPRPRVRPQNQPQHF

V gene: TRBV10-3
J gene: TRBJ2-5
CDR3 protein: CAISEGRGGVETQYF

V gene: TRBV27
J gene: TRBJ2-7
CDR3 protein: CASSLLSDEQYF

V gene: TRBV2
J gene: TRBJ2-3
CDR3 protein: CASSGREWRTDTQYF

V gene: TRBV5-1
J gene: TRBJ1-1
CDR3 protein: CASSLDSGTEAFF

V gene: TRBV9
J gene: TRBJ2-3
CDR3 protein: CASSESSGRAILTDTQYF

V gene: TRBV29-1
J gene: TRBJ2-3
CDR3 protein: CSVSWREGTDTQYF

V gene: TRBV7-9
J gene: TRBJ1-1
CDR3 protein: CASSHGTDTEAFF

V gene: TRBV4-1
J gene: TRBJ1-3
CDR3 protein: CASSQEGVGAGNTIYF

V gene: TRBV5-1
J gene: TRBJ1-1
CDR3 protein: CASSEWTGGYTEAFF

V gene: TRBV28
J gene: TRBJ1-1
CDR3 protein: CASSSTPTRDTEAFF

V gene: TRBV9
J gene: TRBJ2-2
CDR3 protein: CASSRVLAGELFF

V gene: TRBV10-2
J gene: TRBJ2-7
CDR3 protein: CASSDWTNIFYEQYF

V gene: TRBV11-2
J gene: TRBJ2-7
CDR3 protein: CASSLVAGGGPSYEQYF

V gene: TRBV6-5
J gene: TRBJ2-2
CDR3 protein: CASSYLGISGELFF

V gene: TRBV27
J gene: TRBJ1-5
CDR3 protein: CASSDSNQPQHF

V gene: TRBV11-2
J gene: TRBJ2-3
CDR3 protein: CASSLGISGELNTQYF

V gene: TRBV6-5
J gene: TRBJ2-4
CDR3 protein: CASSYTWTGGNIQYF

V gene: TRBV28
J gene: TRBJ1-5
CDR3 protein: CASGNQPQHF

V gene: TRBV4-2
J gene: TRBJ2-1
CDR3 protein: CASSQEKLAGSEQFF

V gene: TRBV2
J gene: TRBJ1-2
CDR3 protein: CAIRNSSYYGYTF

V gene: TRBV5-1
J gene: TRBJ2-1
CDR3 protein: CASTILAPIYNEQFF

V gene: TRBV7-8
J gene: TRBJ2-2
CDR3 protein: CASSLDKNTGELFF

V gene: TRBV9
J gene: TRBJ1-2
CDR3 protein: CASSPRKGGGEGYTF

V gene: TRBV19
J gene: TRBJ2-1
CDR3 protein: CASSFSGGVNEQFF

V gene: TRBV19
J gene: TRBJ1-2
CDR3 protein: CASSIEWPEKAYGYTF

V gene: TRBV30
J gene: TRBJ2-5
CDR3 protein: CAWSVGLAQETQYF

V gene: TRBV30
J gene: TRBJ2-7
CDR3 protein: CAWSVSHPSYEQYF

V gene: TRBV27
J gene: TRBJ1-4
CDR3 protein: CASSTYYTTNEKLFF

V gene: TRBV27
J gene: TRBJ2-1
CDR3 protein: CASSSTGVNEQFF

V gene: TRBV7-6
J gene: TRBJ2-1
CDR3 protein: CASSLRSSYNEQFF